Presented here are 30 T cell receptor beta chains from one specimen sequenced in a study of identical twins (dated by TCRdb to the mid-2010s). The library was made by 5' RACE. The sample was run on an Illumina HiSeq 2000. Using fastp at Q25 and MiXCR, TCRdb reprocessed the public reads and kept productive beta chains. All rows with the same CDR3 protein become a single entry with the most common DNA and genes. This sample lists approximately 700,000 distinct CDR3 sequences; around 6.1% were detected once. The ten top clones hold around 2% of the sample. Sequenced input: naive T cells sorted from blood. The cell subset or site label corresponds to: cells isolated with a human naive T-cell isolation kit. These receptors originate from a young man in good health.

In its sample, this clonotype was seen many times. The V gene is TRBV15, the J gene TRBJ2-7, with 13 bases identical to TRBD2. Trimming at V came to 5 bases and at J to 0 bases, leaving 10 bases not matched to a gene. Germline values: CDR1 LNHNV, CDR2 YYDKDF (reference sequence). CDR3 size: 18 residues. CDR3 bases: TGTGCCACCAGCCGAAGGACCGGGACTAGCGGGATCTCCTACGAGCAGTACGTC. Residues: CATSRRTGTSGISYEQYV.

This clonotype was detected only a few times. This chain connects TRBV7-6 to TRBJ2-1; D unresolved. V was pared by 4 bases and J by 4 bases, with 11 bases between. The CDR3 is 14 amino acids. The germline gives CDR1 SGHVS, CDR2 FNYEAQ. This CDR3 is CASSSLTRYNEQFF. CDR3 DNA sequence: TGTGCCAGCAGCTCTCTGACCAGATACAATGAGCAGTTCTTC. The whole variable domain, remainder taken from reference TRBV7-6 and TRBJ2-1, is GAGVSQSPRYKVTKRGQDVALRCDPISGHVSLYWYRQALGQGPEFLTYFNYEAQQDKSGLPNDRFSAERPEGSISTLTIQRTEQRDSAMYRCASSSLTRYNEQFFGPGTRLTVL.

This clonotype was seen ten or more times. V is TRBV20-1 and J is TRBJ2-7; tentatively, D is TRBD2 (6 bases). V lost 3 bases, J lost 0 bases, and 9 bases lay in between. CDR1 and CDR2 (germline): DFQATT, SNEGSKA (reference sequence). This CDR3 spans 13 amino acids. CDR3: CSASGSNSYEQYF. The CDR3 DNA reads TGCAGTGCTAGCGGGAGTAACTCCTACGAGCAGTACTTC.

There are a few counts of this clonotype. The V and J genes are TRBV5-1 and TRBJ2-3; 8 nucleotides agree with TRBD2. This CDR3 is 15 amino acids long. Germline V gene sequence: CDR1 SGHRS, CDR2 YFSETQ. The ends lost 3 bases at V and 0 bases at J; junction bases unmatched: 3. The CDR3 DNA is TGCGCCAGCAGCTGGAGCGGGAGTAGCACAGATACGCAGTATTTT. Protein sequence: CASSWSGSSTDTQYF.

This clonotype was seen more than once but under ten times. The chain uses TRBV28 and TRBJ2-7; 9 nucleotides agree with TRBD2. Germline V gene sequence: CDR1 MDHEN, CDR2 SYDVKM. This CDR3 contains 16 residues. V lost 4 bases, J lost 2 bases, and 9 bases stayed unmatched. The CDR3 is CASSSQLGLATYEQYF. CDR3 sequence (DNA): TGTGCCAGCAGTTCCCAATTAGGACTAGCGACCTACGAGCAGTACTTC.

This clonotype was seen ten or more times. The chain joins TRBV20-1 to TRBJ2-1; 10 bases map to TRBD2. Germline V gene data show CDR1 as DFQATT and CDR2 as SNEGSKA (reference sequence). The CDR3 sequence is 13 residues long. The J segment lost 7 bases and the V segment lost 5 bases, leaving 5 bases of the junction unmatched. CDR3 DNA: TGCAGTGCTGTAGGACTAGCGGCAAATGAGCAGTTCTTC. This sequence encodes CSAVGLAANEQFF.

V is TRBV6-5 and J is TRBJ1-6, with D unresolved. Germline assignment: CDR1 MNHEY and CDR2 SVGAGI. The CDR3 covers 16 residues. The V end was cut by 2 bases, the J end by 5 bases, with 13 bases between. CDR3 sequence (DNA): TGTGCCAGCAGTTACATTCTCACATCAAATAATTCACCCCTCCACTTT. Encoded protein: CASSYILTSNNSPLHF.

This clonotype was picked up a small number of times. The chain combines TRBV11-3 with TRBJ2-5; the match to TRBD2 covers 11 bases. CDR3 size: 15 residues. CDR1 is SGHNT and CDR2 is YENEEA in the germline V gene. J was trimmed by 4 bases and V by 2 bases; bases with no gene match: 3. This chain's CDR3 is CASSLTSGSAETQYF. The CDR3 nucleotides read TGTGCCAGCAGCTTAACTAGCGGGAGTGCAGAGACCCAGTACTTC.

This clonotype was recorded many times. The chain couples TRBV12-3 or TRBV12-4 to TRBJ2-7, with a weak D call TRBD1 (6 bases). The CDR3 is 15 residues long. Trimming stripped 5 bases from V and 3 bases from J, with 17 bases between. CDR3 DNA: TGTGCCAGCAGTCCCACAGGGTGGGGAGTCTACGAGCAGTACTTC. This translates into CASSPTGWGVYEQYF.

This clonotype was detected only a few times. The genes are TRBV6-1 and TRBJ2-7; the D gene is possibly TRBD2 (6 bases). The V and J ends lost 6 bases and 6 bases respectively, with 21 bases between them. CDR1 and CDR2 from the germline V gene are MNHNS and SASEGT. This CDR3 spans 15 amino acids. CDR3 in DNA: TGTGCCAGCAGCCGGGGGACGACAGCTCGGGGCGAGCAGTACTTC. As protein: CASSRGTTARGEQYF.

This clonotype showed up just a few times. The chain has TRBV27 and TRBJ2-3; TRBD2 matches at 7 bases. With V trimmed by 0 bases and J by 5 bases, 5 bases remained unmatched. This CDR3 has 15 residues. CDR1 and CDR2 (germline): MNHEY, SMNVEV (reference sequence). In DNA form, the CDR3 reads TGTGCCAGCAGTTTATCGAGGCTAGCGGTAGATACGCAGTATTTT. Translating gives CASSLSRLAVDTQYF.

The chain combines TRBV30 with TRBJ2-7, with 7 bases aligning to TRBD1. CDR1 GTSNPN and CDR2 SVGIG come from the germline V gene (reference sequence). This CDR3 spans 14 amino acids. Trimming cost V 1 base and J 2 bases; bases outside gene matches: 5. CDR3 sequence reads: CAWSAGTDPYEQYF. The CDR3 DNA is TGTGCCTGGAGTGCGGGGACAGACCCCTACGAGCAGTACTTC.

There are many counts of this clonotype. The CDR3 DNA sequence: TGTGCCACCAGCAGAGATCTAGGGACAGGGACCTACGAGCAGTACTTC. Protein: CATSRDLGTGTYEQYF. V and J are TRBV15 and TRBJ2-7, with 9 nucleotides matching TRBD1. The CDR3 has 16 amino acids. V gave up 0 bases and J gave up 2 bases; unmatched junction bases: 5. From germline, CDR1 is LNHNV and CDR2 YYDKDF (reference sequence).

CDR3 bases: TGTGCCAGCAGCCCTACAGGGGCAGGCGAGCAGTACGTC. Its protein is CASSPTGAGEQYV. This chain uses TRBV12-3 or TRBV12-4 with TRBJ2-7; 7 nucleotides agree with TRBD1. The CDR3 has 13 amino acids. V lost 6 bases, J lost 6 bases, and 8 bases stayed unmatched.

This clonotype came up many times. The chain links TRBV5-1 to TRBJ1-1; D not certain. CDR1 is SGHRS and CDR2 is YFSETQ in the germline V gene. Trimming left V 4 bases short and J 4 bases short, with 11 bases between. This CDR3 is 13 amino acids long. The CDR3 sequence: CASSREGVTEAFF. CDR3 in DNA: TGCGCCAGCAGCCGGGAGGGAGTCACTGAAGCTTTCTTT.

This clonotype was observed a handful of times. The rearrangement links TRBV5-1 to TRBJ1-2; D is ambiguous. The CDR3 consists of 14 residues. V was clipped by 4 bases and J by 6 bases, with 16 bases between them. Germline lookup yields CDR1 SGHRS and CDR2 YFSETQ. The CDR3 loop reads CASSRASLSDGYTF. In DNA, the CDR3 is TGCGCCAGCAGCCGGGCGTCTCTCTCAGATGGCTACACCTTC.

This clonotype was seen more than once but under ten times. This sequence joins TRBV20-1 and TRBJ2-5, with 7 bases lining up with TRBD1. There are 15 residues in the CDR3. Trimming cost V 1 base and J 1 base; bases outside gene matches: 6. Germline V gene sequence: CDR1 DFQATT, CDR2 SNEGSKA (reference sequence). This CDR3 reads CSARGGTGAQETQYF. The DNA of the CDR3 is TGCAGTGCTAGAGGGGGCACAGGGGCCCAAGAGACCCAGTACTTC.

This clonotype was seen many times. This sequence joins TRBV24-1 and TRBJ2-2; 9 nucleotides line up with TRBD1. The CDR3 has 14 residues. The V gene end was trimmed by 5 bases and the J gene end by 4 bases; junction bases not matched to a gene: 1. Germline CDR1 reads KGHDR; CDR2 reads SFDVKD. CDR3 sequence reads: CATSGTGATGELFF. For the CDR3, the DNA is TGTGCCACCAGTGGGACAGGGGCCACCGGGGAGCTGTTTTTT.

This clonotype was recorded a few times. The chain is built from TRBV27 and TRBJ2-2, with 7 bases identical to TRBD2. Looked up from germline, CDR1 is MNHEY and CDR2 is SMNVEV (reference sequence). The CDR3 spans 15 residues. The V and J ends lost 0 bases and 5 bases, in that order; junction bases with no gene match: 3. CDR3 sequence (DNA): TGTGCCAGCAGTTTATCTCCAGCGGGAACCGGGGAGCTGTTTTTT. Its protein product is CASSLSPAGTGELFF.

The chain couples TRBV12-3 or TRBV12-4 to TRBJ2-2, with D perhaps TRBD1 (6 bases). The V gene lost 8 bases and the J gene lost 2 bases, with 15 bases spanning the gap. This CDR3 contains 15 residues. The CDR3 spells CASQYRTANTGELFF. CDR3 DNA: TGTGCCAGCCAGTACAGGACAGCAAACACCGGGGAGCTGTTTTTT.

This clonotype has a count of ten or more. This chain joins TRBV27 and TRBJ2-1; D is uncertain. Germline V gene data show CDR1 as MNHEY and CDR2 as SMNVEV (reference sequence). The CDR3 loop spans 13 amino acids. V shed 2 bases and J shed 4 bases, with 6 bases lying between them. The CDR3 DNA sequence: TGTGCCAGCAGTTTAGGCAAGTACAATGAGCAGTTCTTC. Protein sequence: CASSLGKYNEQFF.

The J gene is TRBJ2-1, the V gene TRBV30, with 8 bases identical to TRBD2. The CDR3 is 14 amino acids. CDR1 and CDR2 (germline): GTSNPN, SVGIG (reference sequence). The V segment lost 1 base and the J segment 6 bases; nucleotides outside the gene matches: 5. CDR3 sequence (DNA): TGTGCCTGGAGTGGTACTAGCGGCCTCAATGAGCAGTTCTTC. It translates to CAWSGTSGLNEQFF.

The J gene is TRBJ2-7, the V gene TRBV4-1; 8 bases align to TRBD2. The CDR3 extends over 18 amino acids. The germline V gene has CDR1 MGHRA and CDR2 YSYEKL. The V segment lost 0 bases and the J segment 3 bases; nucleotides outside the gene matches: 13. The CDR3: CASSQEGSGSSGGYEQYF. The DNA for the CDR3 is TGCGCCAGCAGCCAAGAGGGAAGCGGGAGTTCAGGAGGCTACGAGCAGTACTTC.

This clonotype came up a few times. The V and J genes are TRBV27 and TRBJ2-7, with D perhaps matching TRBD2 (6 bases). Germline CDR1 is MNHEY and CDR2 is SMNVEV (reference sequence). Trimming pared 4 bases from V and 2 bases from J, leaving 18 bases between. The CDR3 is 16 residues long. CDR3 sequence reads: CASSSTLAPQAYEQYF. Here the CDR3 DNA reads TGTGCCAGCAGTTCCACGCTAGCGCCACAAGCCTACGAGCAGTACTTC.

The table lists this clonotype with a few counts. J is TRBJ1-1 and V is TRBV10-3, with no clear D. The germline gives CDR1 ENHRY, CDR2 SYGVKD. The CDR3 has 13 residues. The V end lost 6 bases, the J end lost 2 bases, and 10 bases lay between the germline ends. Written as DNA, the CDR3 is TGTGCCATCAGGACGGACCTTAACACTGAAGCTTTCTTT. It encodes CAIRTDLNTEAFF.

Many counts were recorded for this clonotype. The chain joins TRBV20-1 to TRBJ2-1, with 12 bases aligning to TRBD2. From germline, CDR1 is DFQATT and CDR2 SNEGSKA (reference sequence). The CDR3 consists of 15 residues. V lost 6 bases, J lost 0 bases, and 3 bases stayed unmatched. The CDR3 region has the DNA TGCAGTGCGACGACTAGCGGGAGCTCCTACAATGAGCAGTTCTTC. Its translation is CSATTSGSSYNEQFF.

The rearrangement uses TRBV2 and TRBJ2-5; D is possibly TRBD1 or TRBD2 (5 bases each). Germline V CDR1 and CDR2: SNHLY, FYNNEI. CDR3 length: 15 amino acids. V was cut by 6 bases and J by 4 bases, with 18 bases left in between. CDR3 residues: CASSAGPGTGETQYF. The CDR3, as DNA: TGTGCCAGCAGCGCGGGCCCCGGGACGGGAGAGACCCAGTACTTC.

This clonotype was counted many times. The V call is TRBV6-2 or TRBV6-3, the J call TRBJ2-1; D not certain. This CDR3 has 13 residues. V was cut by 5 bases and J by 9 bases, with 14 bases left in between. Germline-derived CDR1 and CDR2 are MNHEY and SVGEGT. The CDR3 region has the DNA TGTGCCAGCAGTCCCCGAAGGATAGGTGAGCAGTTCTTC. Translation gives CASSPRRIGEQFF.

The V and J genes are TRBV20-1 and TRBJ2-7; 8 nucleotides match TRBD2. With 0 bases clipped from V and 5 bases from J, the junction kept 6 bases outside the gene matches. The CDR3 extends over 14 amino acids. Germline V lookup: CDR1 DFQATT, CDR2 SNEGSKA (reference sequence). The CDR3 bases are TGCAGTGCTAGAGATCATTCGGGGGGGAACGAGCAGTACTTC. This codes for CSARDHSGGNEQYF.

The CDR3 here is CSARDGAGGGQYV. For the CDR3, the DNA is TGCAGTGCTAGAGACGGAGCGGGAGGGGGGCAGTACGTC. The chain combines TRBV20-1 with TRBJ2-7; 10 bases fit TRBD2. The J segment lost 9 bases and the V segment lost 0 bases, leaving 5 bases of the junction unmatched. The germline gives CDR1 DFQATT, CDR2 SNEGSKA (reference sequence). This CDR3 region has 13 residues.